One and the same sample provided the 21 T cell receptor beta chains below, sequenced in a study of T cell responses to AZD1222 COVID-19 vaccine. Sequenced by immunoSEQ multiplex PCR; TCRdb stores in-frame clones only, minus some. The table lists approximately 80,000 clones, approximately 85% of them singletons. Specimen: peripheral blood, collected 28 days after the second AZD1222 dose. All receptors derive from an adult who received the AZD1222 COVID-19 vaccine.

V is TRBV5-1 and J is TRBJ2-3; TRBD1 is a possible D gene (5 bases). This CDR3 contains 15 residues. Trimming left V 0 bases short and J 2 bases short, with 10 bases between. CDR1 and CDR2 (germline): SGHRS, YFSETQ. As DNA, the CDR3 is TGCGCCAGCAGCTTGGACTCAGGGCTCACAGATACGCAGTATTTT. This codes for CASSLDSGLTDTQYF.

This chain connects TRBV28 to TRBJ1-2, with D unclear. CDR3 length: 14 amino acids. V lost 6 bases to trimming and J lost 0 bases, with 11 bases between them. From germline, CDR1 is MDHEN and CDR2 SYDVKM. The CDR3 is CASSRPHSNYGYTF. The CDR3 DNA follows: TGTGCCAGCAGCAGGCCCCATTCTAACTATGGCTACACCTTC.

This clone has more than one count but fewer than ten. V is TRBV4-2 and J is TRBJ1-1; possible D gene TRBD1, 5 bases. The CDR3 covers 17 residues. V was shortened by 0 bases and J by 0 bases, with 14 bases between the two germline ends. Germline V lookup: CDR1 LGHNA, CDR2 YNFKEQ. CDR3 nucleotides: TGTGCCAGCAGCCAAGATGAGGGGAGACGGCTGAACACTGAAGCTTTCTTT. Protein: CASSQDEGRRLNTEAFF.

J is TRBJ1-2 and V is TRBV25-1; tentatively, D is TRBD1 (5 bases). Deletions cut 6 bases from V and 4 bases from J, with 9 bases between. The germline V gene has CDR1 MGHDK and CDR2 SYGVNS. The CDR3 consists of 12 residues. The CDR3, as DNA: TGTGCCAGCAGCCCCGGGACCTATGGCTACACCTTC. As protein: CASSPGTYGYTF.

This clone occurred a few times. The V call is TRBV10-3, the J call TRBJ2-1; D not certain. This CDR3 region has 13 residues. Trimming took off 3 bases at V and 5 bases at J, with 8 bases between the two ends. Germline V CDR1 and CDR2: ENHRY, SYGVKD. The CDR3 DNA is TGTGCCATCAGTGAAGTGTCTGACAATGAGCAGTTCTTC. This gives the protein CAISEVSDNEQFF.

This chain joins TRBV10-3 and TRBJ2-1; D gene unclear. The CDR3 consists of 14 residues. The germline CDR1 and CDR2 sequences are ENHRY and SYGVKD. V was clipped by 6 bases and J by 5 bases, with 14 bases between them. This CDR3 reads CAIRSDWTNNEQFF. In DNA form, the CDR3 reads TGTGCCATCAGGAGTGATTGGACGAACAATGAGCAGTTCTTC.

In its sample, this clone was seen a few times. The gene calls are TRBV6-1 and TRBJ1-3; D ambiguous. The CDR3 contains 13 residues. Between the trimmed V and J ends, which lost 3 bases and 6 bases, there was a span of 9 bases. Germline V gene sequence: CDR1 MNHNS, CDR2 SASEGT. The CDR3 here is CASSDGGKNTIYF. For the CDR3, the DNA is TGTGCCAGCAGTGATGGCGGGAAAAACACCATATATTTT.

The CDR3 nucleotides read TGTGCCACCCACAGGAGGAATGAAAAACTGTTTTTT. It codes for CATHRRNEKLFF. J is TRBJ1-4 and V is TRBV5-4; D perhaps matches TRBD1 (5 bases). CDR1 SGHNT and CDR2 YYREEE come from the germline V gene (reference sequence). V lost 9 bases and J lost 5, with 11 bases in between. The CDR3 contains 12 residues.

CDR3 region: CASSYIQGGSPLHF. CDR3 bases: TGTGCCAGCAGTTATATCCAGGGAGGTTCACCCCTCCACTTT. The rearrangement uses TRBV27 and TRBJ1-6, with D possibly matching TRBD1 (5 bases). Trimming removed 4 bases at V and 9 bases at J, with 13 bases between. Germline values: CDR1 MNHEY, CDR2 SMNVEV (reference sequence). CDR3 length: 14 amino acids.

This chain links TRBV3-1 (or the pseudogene TRBV3-2) with TRBJ2-3; weak D call: TRBD1 (6 bases). The CDR3 loop spans 12 amino acids. V dropped 4 bases and J dropped 5 bases, with 7 bases sitting between them. CDR1 is LGHDT and CDR2 is YNNKEL in the germline V gene (reference sequence). The CDR3 region has the DNA TGTGCCAGCAGCCTACAGGGAGATACGCAGTATTTT. Its translation: CASSLQGDTQYF.

V is TRBV24-1 and J is TRBJ2-1; the match to TRBD2 covers 15 bases. The J segment lost 4 bases and the V segment lost 2 bases, leaving 8 bases of the junction unmatched. The CDR3 loop spans 19 amino acids. Germline CDR1 KGHDR, CDR2 SFDVKD. The CDR3: CATSDSSSGTSGGYNEQFF. CDR3 in DNA: TGTGCCACCAGTGATTCCTCTTCCGGGACTAGCGGGGGGTACAATGAGCAGTTCTTC.

V gene TRBV3-1 (or the pseudogene TRBV3-2) combines with J gene TRBJ2-1; TRBD2 agrees at 10 bases. Germline V gene sequence: CDR1 LGHDT, CDR2 YNNKEL (reference sequence). Trimming took 6 bases from V and 1 from J; bases not matched to a gene: 6. This CDR3 is 16 amino acids long. The CDR3 here is CASRSTSGASYNEQFF. The CDR3 region has the DNA TGTGCCAGCAGGTCCACTAGCGGGGCATCCTACAATGAGCAGTTCTTC.

This clone showed up many times. The chain recombines TRBV28 with TRBJ2-7; maybe TRBD1 (6 bases). CDR3 length: 15 residues. Germline V gene lookup returns CDR1 MDHEN and CDR2 SYDVKM. Trimming took 8 bases from V and 4 from J, leaving 21 bases between them. The CDR3 region has the DNA TGTGCCAGCCCCCCCCGAGGGCAGGGGTTATACGAGCAGTACTTC. As protein: CASPPRGQGLYEQYF.

The table lists this clone with a few counts. The chain employs TRBV7-2 and TRBJ1-2; a possible D gene is TRBD1 (5 bases). The germline V gene has CDR1 SGHTA and CDR2 FQGNSA. The ends were cut back, 0 bases at V and 7 bases at J, with 15 bases in the middle. The CDR3 contains 15 residues. The CDR3 spells CASSLAPPGPGGYTF. The DNA for the CDR3 is TGTGCCAGCAGCTTAGCCCCCCCAGGGCCTGGTGGCTACACCTTC.

This chain connects TRBV11-3 to TRBJ2-3, with TRBD1 identical over 9 bases. CDR1 is SGHNT and CDR2 is YENEEA in the germline V gene. V was pared by 5 bases and J by 6 bases, with 6 bases of the junction left unmatched. The CDR3 totals 14 residues. CDR3 sequence: CASSTGGESDTQYF. The CDR3, as DNA: TGTGCCAGCAGCACAGGGGGCGAATCGGATACGCAGTATTTT.

This chain connects TRBV30 to TRBJ1-3, with a possible D match to TRBD1 (5 bases). Germline V lookup: CDR1 GTSNPN, CDR2 SVGIG (reference sequence). The CDR3 runs to 13 residues. V lost 5 bases and J lost 3, with 11 bases in between. In DNA, the CDR3 is TGTGCCTGGGGACCGGGGGGTGGAAACACCATATATTTT. Translated: CAWGPGGGNTIYF.

This rearrangement joins TRBV19 to TRBJ1-1, with 10 bases that match TRBD1. CDR3 size: 17 residues. J lost 1 base, V lost 4 bases, and 9 bases had no gene match. From germline, CDR1 is LNHDA and CDR2 SQIVND (reference sequence). CDR3: CASSTSAGTGANTEAFF. The CDR3 DNA is TGTGCCAGTAGTACAAGCGCCGGGACAGGGGCGAACACTGAAGCTTTCTTT.

This clone was seen just once. The genes are TRBV11-2 and TRBJ2-2; D gene unclear. The germline gives CDR1 SGHAT, CDR2 FQNNGV. V was shortened by 0 bases and J by 6 bases, with 11 bases between the two germline ends. The CDR3 has 15 residues. The CDR3 bases are TGTGCCAGCAGCTTAGATTCCCCCAGGCCCGGGGAGCTGTTTTTT. Translated, it gives CASSLDSPRPGELFF.

The V gene is TRBV28, the J gene TRBJ2-3; 10 bases match TRBD1. From germline, CDR1 is MDHEN and CDR2 SYDVKM. The V segment lost 7 bases and the J segment 3 bases; nucleotides outside the gene matches: 10. The CDR3 is 16 residues long. The CDR3, as DNA: TGTGCCAGCACCCGATGGGAGGACAGGGGGACAGATACGCAGTATTTT. As protein: CASTRWEDRGTDTQYF.

The gene calls are TRBV10-3 and TRBJ2-1; D unresolved. Between the trimmed V and J ends, which lost 0 bases and 8 bases, there was a span of 14 bases. CDR3 length equals 15 residues. Germline V CDR1 and CDR2: ENHRY, SYGVKD. The CDR3 loop reads CAISESATTWDEQFF. For the CDR3, the DNA is TGTGCCATCAGTGAGTCGGCTACTACCTGGGATGAGCAGTTCTTC.

This clone was detected a few times. The V call is TRBV19, the J call TRBJ2-6; D is undetermined. V lost 9 bases to trimming and J lost 0 bases, with 15 bases between them. The germline gives CDR1 LNHDA, CDR2 SQIVND (reference sequence). This CDR3 is built from 16 residues. CDR3 nucleotides: TGTGCCAGCCGAGACGCGTCGTTCTCTGGGGCCAACGTCCTGACTTTC. This codes for CASRDASFSGANVLTF.